The 19 T cell receptor beta chains below come from one sample, sequenced in a study of blood T cell repertoires in COVID-19. TCRdb's copy holds only in-frame clones and misses some; the assay was immunoSEQ multiplex PCR. The table lists approximately 89,000 clones, about 85% of them singletons. Material: peripheral blood. These receptors were taken from a man in his 70s with acute or convalescent COVID-19.

The CDR3 DNA is TGTGCCAGCAATGGACAGGGTGAAAAACTGTTTTTT. This gives the protein CASNGQGEKLFF. The rearrangement uses TRBV28 and TRBJ1-4; 8 bases are a match to TRBD1. The CDR3 contains 12 residues. V lost 7 bases and J lost 7; bases outside the gene matches: 2. The germline gives CDR1 MDHEN, CDR2 SYDVKM. The variable domain in full, completed from reference TRBV28 and TRBJ1-4, reads DVKVTQSSRYLVKRTGEKVFLECVQDMDHENMFWYRQDPGLGLRLIYFSYDVKMKEKGDIPEGYSVSREKKERFSLILESASTNQTSMYLCASNGQGEKLFFGSGTQLSVL.

This clone was seen a single time. This chain connects TRBV6-5 to TRBJ2-7; 10 bases line up with TRBD1. With 4 bases clipped from V and 3 bases from J, the junction kept 6 bases outside the gene matches. CDR3 size: 15 residues. Germline loops: CDR1 MNHEY, CDR2 SVGAGI. The CDR3 nucleotides read TGTGCCAGCAGTTCCGGGACAGGGGATAGCTACGAGCAGTACGTC. Amino acid sequence: CASSSGTGDSYEQYV.

The rearrangement uses TRBV11-2 and TRBJ1-6; D unclear. From germline, CDR1 is SGHAT and CDR2 FQNNGV. The CDR3 has 14 residues. Trimming removed 5 bases from V and 7 bases from J, with 12 bases in between. As DNA, the CDR3 is TGTGCCAGCAGCGGGTACAGAGAAAATTCACCCCTCCACTTT. Encoded protein: CASSGYRENSPLHF.

This rearrangement joins TRBV5-8 to TRBJ2-7; TRBD1 aligns across 9 bases. Germline CDR1 reads SGHTS; CDR2 reads YDEGEE. V lost 0 bases, J lost 3 bases, and 1 base stayed unmatched. CDR3 length: 14 amino acids. CDR3 region: CASSLAGQGYEQYF. CDR3 DNA sequence: TGTGCCAGCAGCTTGGCGGGACAGGGCTACGAGCAGTACTTC.

The gene calls are TRBV3-1 (or the pseudogene TRBV3-2) and TRBJ1-2; no reliable D call. The V end lost 4 bases, the J end lost 8 bases, and 20 bases lay between the germline ends. CDR1 is LGHDT, CDR2 YNNKEL, per germline (reference sequence). This CDR3 region has 15 residues. The CDR3 region has the DNA TGTGCCAGCAGCCGCACGGGAGGTTACGCCCTGGGCTACACCTTC. It specifies CASSRTGGYALGYTF.

This clone appeared a few times. The chain carries TRBV7-9 and TRBJ1-3, with a weak D call TRBD1 (5 bases). Trimming removed 5 bases at V and 2 bases at J, with 10 bases between. The CDR3 consists of 14 residues. From germline, CDR1 is SEHNR and CDR2 FQNEAQ (reference sequence). CDR3 sequence reads: CASSAGGTGNTIYF. The CDR3 DNA is TGTGCCAGCAGCGCCGGGGGGACTGGAAACACCATATATTTT.

This chain joins TRBV14 and TRBJ2-5; TRBD1 matches at 7 bases. The CDR3 is 16 residues long. The junction had 8 bases not matched to a gene; V was cut back by 1 base and J by 3 bases. Germline V lookup: CDR1 SGHDN, CDR2 FVKESK. CDR3 protein: CASSQVGRGRKETQYF. The CDR3 DNA reads TGTGCCAGCAGCCAAGTAGGAAGGGGGCGCAAAGAGACCCAGTACTTC.

The chain is built from TRBV4-1 and TRBJ1-2; TRBD1 agrees at 7 bases. Per the germline V gene, CDR1 is MGHRA and CDR2 is YSYEKL. The CDR3 has 14 amino acids. Losses at the gene ends were 2 bases for V and 2 bases for J; bases not matched to a gene: 2. CDR3 in amino acids: CASSQLQGNYGYTF. Here the CDR3 DNA reads TGCGCCAGCAGCCAATTACAGGGGAACTATGGCTACACCTTC.

The rearrangement links TRBV7-9 to TRBJ2-7, with D perhaps TRBD2 (6 bases). The CDR3 runs to 14 residues. CDR1 is SEHNR and CDR2 is FQNEAQ in the germline V gene (reference sequence). Trimming took 4 bases from V and 0 from J, leaving 10 bases between them. CDR3 loop: CASSSGTSSYEQYV. In DNA form, the CDR3 reads TGTGCCAGCAGCTCCGGGACTTCCTCCTACGAGCAGTACGTC.

The chain has TRBV15 and TRBJ1-2, with D unresolved. The V gene lost 5 bases and the J gene lost 0 bases, with 4 bases spanning the gap. This CDR3 has 12 residues. In germline, CDR1 is LNHNV, CDR2 YYDKDF (reference sequence). CDR3 in amino acids: CATSLANYGYTF. The DNA for the CDR3 is TGTGCCACCAGCCTTGCTAACTATGGCTACACCTTC.

V is TRBV5-1 and J is TRBJ2-2; 8 bases agree with TRBD2. This CDR3 has 15 amino acids. V shed 6 bases, J shed 6 bases, and the junction held 10 bases outside the gene matches. Germline CDR1 reads SGHRS; CDR2 reads YFSETQ. The CDR3 loop is CASILDGAGAGELFF. The CDR3 region has the DNA TGCGCCAGCATCCTCGATGGAGCGGGGGCCGGGGAGCTGTTTTTT. Using reference TRBV5-1 and TRBJ2-2 for the parts outside the CDR3, the full variable domain is KAGVTQTPRYLIKTRGQQVTLSCSPISGHRSVSWYQQTPGQGLQFLFEYFSETQRNKGNFPGRFSGRQFSNSRSEMNVSTLELGDSALYLCASILDGAGAGELFFGEGSRLTVL.

This sequence joins TRBV6-5 and TRBJ2-7; 7 bases are shared with TRBD1. This CDR3 is 15 amino acids long. In germline, CDR1 is MNHEY, CDR2 SVGAGI. V gave up 2 bases and J gave up 3 bases; unmatched junction bases: 7. Here the CDR3 DNA reads TGTGCCAGCAGTTACGCCACAGGGGTTGTCTACGAGCAGTACTTC. It yields the protein CASSYATGVVYEQYF.

The chain combines TRBV4-2 with TRBJ2-5; 10 bases are shared with TRBD2. Germline V gene lookup returns CDR1 LGHNA and CDR2 YNFKEQ. Germline trimming cut 1 base from V and 5 bases from J; bases unmatched to any gene: 7. This CDR3 is 16 amino acids long. The DNA of the CDR3 is TGTGCCAGCAGCCAAGGGGCTAGCGGGAGCCAGGAGACCCAGTACTTC. The encoded protein is CASSQGASGSQETQYF.

The chain couples TRBV11-2 to TRBJ2-1; 12 bases map to TRBD2. Germline loops: CDR1 SGHAT, CDR2 FQNNGV. The junction had 11 bases not matched to a gene; V was cut back by 5 bases and J by 9 bases. The CDR3 runs to 16 residues. CDR3 loop: CASSLKASGGALEQFF. In DNA form, the CDR3 reads TGTGCCAGCAGCCTAAAAGCTAGCGGGGGGGCCCTTGAGCAGTTCTTC.

The chain has TRBV5-8 and TRBJ1-6, with D tentatively TRBD1 (5 bases). Per germline, CDR1 SGHTS and CDR2 YDEGEE. With 0 bases removed from V and 13 bases from J, the gap between germline ends came to 17 bases. CDR3 length: 15 residues. The CDR3 here is CASSLAGTQTLPLHF. CDR3 DNA: TGTGCCAGCAGCTTGGCGGGGACTCAAACCCTCCCCCTCCACTTT.

V is TRBV28 and J is TRBJ1-1; 7 positions match TRBD1. The CDR3 covers 15 residues. Trimming took 2 bases from V and 10 from J; bases not matched to a gene: 13. Per germline, CDR1 MDHEN and CDR2 SYDVKM. The CDR3: CASSLRLKGAPGAFF. In DNA, the CDR3 is TGTGCCAGCAGTTTAAGACTTAAGGGGGCGCCGGGAGCTTTCTTT.

The rearrangement links TRBV2 to TRBJ1-2; the D gene is possibly TRBD1 (5 bases). This CDR3 is 14 amino acids long. CDR1 is SNHLY and CDR2 is FYNNEI in the germline V gene. Trimming removed 3 bases at V and 4 bases at J, with 12 bases between. The CDR3 sequence: CASSDWGVAYGYTF. CDR3 in DNA: TGTGCCAGCAGTGATTGGGGGGTGGCCTATGGCTACACCTTC.

The rearrangement uses TRBV11-3 and TRBJ2-7; D perhaps matches TRBD1 (6 bases). The CDR3 length is 11 residues. V lost 5 bases and J lost 9, with 11 bases in between. Germline V gene data show CDR1 as SGHNT and CDR2 as YENEEA. The CDR3 spells CASSPPRGQYV. CDR3 sequence (DNA): TGTGCCAGCAGCCCTCCCAGGGGGCAGTACGTC.

The chain carries TRBV28 and TRBJ2-7, with TRBD1 identical over 8 bases. The length of the CDR3 is 13 residues. Germline assignment: CDR1 MDHEN and CDR2 SYDVKM. Trimming removed 10 bases from V and 1 base from J; junction bases left unmatched: 6. The DNA of the CDR3 is TGTGCCACAGGGGGCCTTTCTTCCTACGAGCAGTACGTC. This codes for CATGGLSSYEQYV.